Following are 6 T cell receptor beta chains from one sample sequenced in a study of blood T cells in healthy people across ages. For the second PCR, which ran for roughly 6 to 12 cycles, a sample-barcoded 5' primer and a J-beta primer mix were used. TCRdb called the 5' RACE reads again in MiXCR, with one record for every CDR3 protein. The sample contains about 970,000 distinct CDR3 sequences, roughly 50% of which appear only once. Sequenced sample: blood. The receptors here all came from a woman aged 60-75 years in good health.

The chain links TRBV7-2 to TRBJ2-3; the D gene is possibly TRBD2 (6 bases). The V end lost 5 bases, the J end lost 1 base, and 19 bases lay between the germline ends. This CDR3 is 17 amino acids long. Per germline, CDR1 SGHTA and CDR2 FQGNSA. The CDR3 bases are TGTGCCAGCAGCAGGAGGGGCCAGGCAGCCGGCACAGATACGCAGTATTTT. It specifies CASSRRGQAAGTDTQYF.

The table lists this clonotype with a few counts. The rearrangement links TRBV24-1 to TRBJ2-3; D possibly matches TRBD1 or TRBD2 (6 bases each). Germline V gene data show CDR1 as KGHDR and CDR2 as SFDVKD. With 2 bases removed from V and 4 bases from J, the gap between germline ends came to 15 bases. There are 16 residues in the CDR3. CDR3 residues: CATSDSKWGAADTQYF. In nucleotides, the CDR3 is TGTGCCACCAGTGATTCAAAGTGGGGGGCGGCAGATACGCAGTATTTT.

The rearrangement uses TRBV11-3 and TRBJ2-1; the D gene could be TRBD1 or TRBD2 (5 bases each). The CDR3 is 15 amino acids. Germline V gives CDR1 SGHNT, CDR2 YENEEA. With 3 bases removed from V and 2 bases from J, the gap between germline ends came to 11 bases. DNA of the CDR3: TGTGCCAGCAGCTTCGGGACCTTGCCCTACAATGAGCAGTTCTTC. Translating it yields CASSFGTLPYNEQFF.

This clonotype was observed a handful of times. The rearrangement links TRBV7-9 to TRBJ1-6, with 7 bases matching TRBD1. Looked up from germline, CDR1 is SEHNR and CDR2 is FQNEAQ (reference sequence). CDR3 size: 16 residues. The trim removed 8 bases at V and 6 bases at J, leaving 13 bases unmatched. CDR3 loop: CASSSGTASRNSPLHF. CDR3 nucleotides: TGTGCCAGCTCGAGCGGGACAGCGTCCCGTAATTCACCCCTCCACTTT.

The rearrangement links TRBV3-1 to TRBJ2-2; 10 bases align to TRBD2. V dropped 4 bases and J dropped 6; count of bases not matched to a gene: 5. Germline CDR1 and CDR2: LGHDT and YNNKEL (reference sequence). CDR3 length equals 15 residues. DNA of the CDR3: TGTGCCAGCAGCCCGTGGACTAGCGGTGCCGGGGAGCTGTTTTTT. Translation: CASSPWTSGAGELFF.

This rearrangement joins TRBV20-1 to TRBJ2-5; D might be TRBD2 (5 bases). Per germline, CDR1 DFQATT and CDR2 SNEGSKA (reference sequence). The CDR3 spans 15 residues. Trimming shortened V by 3 bases and J by 4 bases, and 18 bases separated the two germline ends. Here the CDR3 reads CSASAVEGLGETQYF. CDR3 nucleotides: TGCAGTGCTAGTGCGGTAGAGGGCCTTGGAGAGACCCAGTACTTC.